This T cell receptor (beta chain) was identified during a study of technical replicates of blood from several donors. Trimming pared 3 bases from V and 5 bases from J, leaving 11 bases between. The CDR3 spans 13 residues. Germline V gives CDR1 KGHSH, CDR2 LQKENI. Only in-frame clones appear in the TCRdb table, and some are missing; sequencing was by immunoSEQ multiplex PCR. This table has around 97,000 clones, 85% to 95% appearing once. The sequence came from a human donor in good health. The sequenced sample consisted of T cells isolated from PBMCs. This sequence joins TRBV18 and TRBJ2-7; possible D gene TRBD1, 5 bases. CDR3 DNA sequence: TGTGCCAGCTCACCGACAGATTCAAACGAGCAGTACTTC. It specifies CASSPTDSNEQYF.